A selection of T cell receptor beta chains follows, all from one sample in a study of T-cell memory formation after mild COVID-19. TCRdb reanalysed the 5' RACE reads using MiXCR and keeps one entry per CDR3 protein. The profile covers 550,000 to 650,000 distinct CDR3 sequences, with roughly 17% appearing a single time and 8.1% taken by the ten largest. Sequencing input: PBMCs or a T cell subset sorted from them (not recorded which). These receptor sequences come from an adult woman who had mild COVID-19 (a few samples of this study predate the infection). Cell type and time point are not known. Both conserved end residues are part of each CDR3. A D gene is named only where the DNA matches it firmly. A row's size may be missing; if present it is once, few, many or a size class.

v_call	j_call	d_call	clone_size	cdr3_aa	cdr3_nt
TRBV4-1	TRBJ2-5	NA	few	CASSLLGARQETQYF	TGCGCCAGCAGCCTCTTGGGGGCGCGGCAAGAGACCCAGTACTTC
TRBV6-4	TRBJ1-1	NA	NA	CATSRGPRVFF	TGTGCCACAAGCCGGGGGCCCAGGGTTTTCTTT
TRBV7-9	TRBJ1-2	TRBD1	few	CASSQGQAVTNYGYTF	TGTGCCAGCAGCCAAGGACAGGCGGTTACTAACTATGGCTACACCTTC
TRBV11-3	TRBJ2-5	NA	few	CASSFEASEETQYF	TGTGCCAGCAGCTTCGAGGCCTCGGAGGAGACCCAGTACTTC
TRBV20-1	TRBJ2-5	TRBD2	few	CSARRRLAGGIQETQYF	TGCAGTGCTAGAAGACGACTAGCGGGAGGGATCCAAGAGACCCAGTACTTC
TRBV27	TRBJ2-1	NA	few	CASSLSSDSRLYNEQFF	TGTGCCAGCAGTTTATCTAGCGACTCGCGATTGTACAATGAGCAGTTCTTC
TRBV7-2	TRBJ2-5	NA	NA	CASSAWGRETQYF	TGTGCCAGCAGCGCCTGGGGGAGAGAGACCCAGTACTTC
TRBV5-5	TRBJ1-2	TRBD1	NA	CASSLGTGGASSYGYTF	TGTGCCAGCAGTCTCGGGACAGGGGGCGCGAGTAGCTATGGCTACACCTTC
TRBV20-1	TRBJ1-4	TRBD1	NA	CSARHLGQLAEKLFF	TGCAGTGCTAGGCACCTGGGACAGCTGGCTGAAAAACTGTTTTTT
TRBV15	TRBJ2-3	NA	few	CATSRAYGGLLFTDTQYF	TGTGCCACCAGCAGGGCTTACGGGGGACTCTTGTTTACAGATACGCAGTATTTT
TRBV7-8	TRBJ1-4	NA	NA	CASSPEGSANEKLFF	TGTGCCAGCAGCCCCGAGGGGTCGGCTAATGAAAAACTGTTTTTT
TRBV29-1	TRBJ1-2	NA	NA	CSVTHNYGYTF	TGCAGCGTTACACATAACTATGGCTACACCTTC
TRBV28	TRBJ1-2	NA	NA	CASSREVGANGYTF	TGTGCCAGCAGTCGCGAGGTGGGAGCCAATGGCTACACCTTC
TRBV4-3	TRBJ1-1	NA	few	CASSQEGHATEAFF	TGCGCCAGCAGCCAAGAGGGCCATGCCACTGAAGCTTTCTTT
TRBV11-2	TRBJ2-1	NA	NA	CASSRTQPGTHNEQFF	TGTGCCAGCAGCCGGACCCAGCCCGGGACCCACAATGAGCAGTTCTTC
TRBV5-1	TRBJ2-2	TRBD2	NA	CASSLSTPGGPAGELFF	TGCGCCAGCAGCTTGTCAACGCCGGGGGGGCCCGCCGGGGAGCTGTTTTTT
TRBV7-9	TRBJ2-2	TRBD2	NA	CASSYQAGVGTGELFF	TGTGCCAGCAGCTACCAAGCGGGAGTCGGTACCGGGGAGCTGTTTTTT
TRBV5-1	TRBJ2-7	TRBD1	NA	CASSSSGGVYHNGQYF	TGCGCCAGCAGCTCATCAGGGGGCGTTTATCACAACGGTCAGTACTTC
TRBV12-3/TRBV12-4	TRBJ2-3	NA	few	CASSFVPSTDTQYF	TGTGCCAGCAGTTTTGTCCCGAGCACAGATACGCAGTATTTT
TRBV7-9	TRBJ2-5	TRBD1	NA	CASRRGQGKETQYF	TGTGCCAGCAGGAGAGGACAGGGGAAAGAGACCCAGTACTTC
TRBV7-9	TRBJ2-1	NA	NA	CASSFRYSGGYNEQFF	TGTGCCAGCAGCTTCCGGTACAGCGGAGGTTACAATGAGCAGTTCTTC
TRBV12-3/TRBV12-4	TRBJ2-1	TRBD2	few	CASSPLLGTSGGYNEQFF	TGTGCCAGCAGCCCCCTCCTGGGGACTAGCGGGGGTTACAATGAGCAGTTCTTC
TRBV29-1	TRBJ2-5	NA	few	CSVLDNWQRVETQYF	TGCAGCGTTCTCGATAATTGGCAGAGGGTGGAGACCCAGTACTTC
TRBV7-2	TRBJ2-3	NA	NA	CASQLQGRVGTDTQYF	TGTGCCAGCCAGCTACAGGGTCGTGTCGGCACAGATACGCAGTATTTT
TRBV5-6	TRBJ2-6	NA	NA	CASSPPPRSGANVLTF	TGTGCCAGCAGCCCCCCCCCGCGTTCTGGGGCCAACGTCCTGACTTTC
TRBV9	TRBJ2-5	TRBD1	NA	CASSQGVLQETQYF	TGTGCCAGCAGCCAGGGGGTTCTCCAAGAGACCCAGTACTTC
TRBV5-6	TRBJ2-7	NA	many	CASSPRTQAYEQYF	TGTGCCAGCAGCCCCCGGACTCAGGCCTACGAGCAGTACTTC
TRBV23-1	TRBJ2-7	TRBD1	few	CASSRPSPGQGTYEQYF	TGCGCCAGCAGTCGTCCCTCTCCGGGACAGGGTACCTACGAGCAGTACTTC
TRBV4-2	TRBJ1-2	NA	few	CASSQDMSTFNYGYTF	TGTGCCAGCAGCCAAGATATGTCAACTTTTAACTATGGCTACACCTTC
TRBV5-1	TRBJ1-6	TRBD1	many	CASSLGRDSDLHF	TGCGCCAGCAGCTTGGGCCGGGACAGCGATCTCCACTTT
TRBV3-1	TRBJ2-1	NA	NA	CASSQSELPRGEQFF	TGTGCCAGCAGCCAATCTGAACTACCACGAGGTGAGCAGTTCTTC
TRBV4-3	TRBJ1-2	NA	NA	CASSPPVADYGYTF	TGCGCCAGCAGCCCCCCGGTGGCAGACTATGGCTACACCTTC
TRBV6-5	TRBJ2-3	TRBD1	NA	CASSRDRDTDTQYF	TGTGCCAGCAGCCGGGACAGGGACACAGATACGCAGTATTTT
TRBV27	TRBJ2-3	NA	NA	CASSLTDLGTDTQYF	TGTGCCAGCAGTTTAACAGATCTTGGGACAGATACGCAGTATTTT
TRBV6-1	TRBJ2-3	NA	NA	CASNNRGISTDTQYF	TGTGCCAGCAACAATCGGGGCATAAGCACAGATACGCAGTATTTT
TRBV7-8	TRBJ2-7	TRBD2	few	CASSLASGGPTYEQYF	TGTGCCAGCAGCTTAGCGAGCGGGGGGCCGACCTACGAGCAGTACTTC
TRBV30	TRBJ2-7	NA	few	CAWSGGFGRTRYEQYF	TGTGCCTGGAGTGGGGGGTTCGGAAGGACCCGCTACGAGCAGTACTTC
TRBV12-3/TRBV12-4	TRBJ2-1	TRBD2	NA	CASSGLADNEQFF	TGTGCCAGCTCGGGACTAGCGGACAATGAGCAGTTCTTC
TRBV7-9	TRBJ1-1	NA	few	CASSHRAGNTEAFF	TGTGCCAGCAGCCACCGGGCCGGGAACACTGAAGCTTTCTTT
TRBV5-6	TRBJ1-2	NA	NA	CASSLGPDNYGYTF	TGTGCCAGCAGCTTGGGCCCAGATAACTATGGCTACACCTTC
TRBV9	TRBJ2-5	NA	few	CASSVDGGQETQYF	TGTGCCAGCAGCGTAGACGGGGGCCAAGAGACCCAGTACTTC
TRBV7-9	TRBJ1-6	TRBD1	few	CASSLVAGGPNSPLHF	TGTGCCAGCAGCTTAGTGGCAGGGGGACCCAATTCACCCCTCCACTTT
TRBV5-1	TRBJ2-3	TRBD1	many	CASRSGTGILADTQYF	TGCGCCAGCAGATCCGGGACAGGGATTCTAGCAGATACGCAGTATTTT
TRBV5-8	TRBJ2-1	NA	few	CASSLARSGQFF	TGTGCCAGCAGCTTGGCCCGGTCGGGGCAGTTCTTC
TRBV5-5	TRBJ2-1	NA	few	CASSSERYNEQFF	TGTGCCAGCAGCTCCGAAAGATACAATGAGCAGTTCTTC
TRBV12-5	TRBJ2-7	TRBD1	few	CASGWKRRDRVFYEQYF	TGTGCTAGTGGTTGGAAACGCAGGGACAGGGTTTTCTACGAGCAGTACTTC
TRBV30	TRBJ2-1	NA	NA	CAWKGNEQFF	TGTGCCTGGAAAGGAAATGAGCAGTTCTTC
TRBV7-9	TRBJ1-5	TRBD1	few	CASSLAGTGGLVGNQPQHF	TGTGCCAGCAGCTTAGCAGGGACAGGGGGCCTCGTTGGCAATCAGCCCCAGCATTTT
TRBV5-1	TRBJ2-1	NA	NA	CASSAQGHSRGDEQFF	TGCGCCAGCAGCGCACAGGGTCACAGCCGAGGGGATGAGCAGTTCTTC
TRBV12-3/TRBV12-4	TRBJ1-2	NA	once	CASSLSGGRPGGYTF	TGTGCCAGCAGTTTAAGCGGCGGACGGCCAGGTGGCTACACCTTC
TRBV12-3/TRBV12-4	TRBJ2-3	TRBD2	few	CASNGPGLAEKDVSETDTQYF	TGTGCCAGCAACGGGCCGGGACTAGCGGAGAAGGATGTGAGCGAGACAGATACGCAGTATTTT
TRBV11-1	TRBJ2-3	TRBD2	few	CASSSPGTSRRDTQYF	TGTGCCAGCAGTTCTCCCGGGACTAGCCGGAGAGATACGCAGTATTTT
TRBV4-1	TRBJ2-7	NA	NA	CASSQEEGGQGEYF	TGCGCCAGCAGCCAAGAGGAGGGAGGCCAAGGGGAGTACTTC
TRBV6-2/TRBV6-3	TRBJ2-7	NA	few	CASSYGTFYEQYF	TGTGCCAGCAGTTATGGGACTTTCTACGAGCAGTACTTC
TRBV6-5	TRBJ1-4	TRBD1	few	CASSLTGTGEKLFF	TGTGCCAGCAGCCTCACCGGGACAGGGGAGAAACTGTTTTTT
TRBV7-2	TRBJ2-3	TRBD2	few	CASSMGLVTDTQYF	TGTGCCAGCAGCATGGGACTAGTCACAGATACGCAGTATTTT
TRBV30	TRBJ1-5	NA	NA	CAWSAPGSGQPQHF	TGTGCCTGGAGTGCCCCGGGGTCAGGGCAGCCCCAGCATTTT
TRBV7-9	TRBJ2-4	NA	NA	CASSLARVDKNIQYF	TGTGCCAGCAGCTTAGCGAGGGTGGACAAAAACATTCAGTACTTC
TRBV18	TRBJ1-1	NA	few	CASSREQNTEAFF	TGTGCCAGCTCACGAGAACAGAACACTGAAGCTTTCTTT